This TCR beta chain was identified during a study of PD-1 blockade in classical Hodgkin lymphoma. Study results and limitations: Complete responders' baseline diversity resembled that of newly diagnosed patients. Patients were excluded if nivolumab began under 1 year after ASCT (the autologous transplant). With CD4+ cells, TCR diversity rose significantly by C4D1, but not with CD8+ cells.

About this clone itself: Its antigen remains unknown.

Every patient relapsed after autologous stem cell transplantation, and brentuximab vedotin exposure varied. Magnetic depletion of unwanted cells isolated CD4+ T cells from thawed PBMCs. Measured with immunoSEQ multiplex PCR; TCRdb has only the in-frame clones, and not every one. The sample lists tens of thousands of clones; roughly 80% were seen once. The sequence came from a human donor with classical Hodgkin lymphoma. The sample in question was CD4+ T cells from blood, obtained at baseline.

The CDR3 is CATSRDRTGRREQYF. The CDR3 DNA is TGTGCCACCAGCAGAGATCGGACAGGGAGGAGGGAGCAGTACTTC. The rearrangement uses TRBV15 and TRBJ2-7; TRBD1 aligns across 8 bases. Germline V gives CDR1 LNHNV, CDR2 YYDKDF (reference sequence). The CDR3 has 15 amino acids. V lost 0 bases to trimming and J lost 7 bases; unmatched junction nucleotides: 8.